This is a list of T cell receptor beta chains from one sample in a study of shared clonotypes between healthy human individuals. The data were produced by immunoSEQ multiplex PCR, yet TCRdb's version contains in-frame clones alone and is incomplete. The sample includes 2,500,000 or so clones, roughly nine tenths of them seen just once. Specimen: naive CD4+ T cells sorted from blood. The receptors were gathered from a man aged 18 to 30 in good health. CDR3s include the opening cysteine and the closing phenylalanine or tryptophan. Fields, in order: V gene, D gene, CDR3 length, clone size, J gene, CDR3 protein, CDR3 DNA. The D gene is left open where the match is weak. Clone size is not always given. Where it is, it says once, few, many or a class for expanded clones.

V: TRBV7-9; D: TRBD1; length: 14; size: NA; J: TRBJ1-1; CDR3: CASSLTGLSTEAFF; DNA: TGTGCCAGCAGCTTGACAGGGTTGAGTACTGAAGCTTTCTTT
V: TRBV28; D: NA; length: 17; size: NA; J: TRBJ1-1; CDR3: CASSAGTRVIMNTEAFF; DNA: TGTGCCAGCAGCGCCGGGACCCGGGTTATCATGAACACTGAAGCTTTCTTT
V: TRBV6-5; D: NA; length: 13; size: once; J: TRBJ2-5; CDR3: CASSSTGQETQYF; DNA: TGTGCCAGCAGTTCGACAGGACAAGAGACCCAGTACTTC
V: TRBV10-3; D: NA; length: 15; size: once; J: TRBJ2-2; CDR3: CAIMGQAKGTGELFF; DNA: TGTGCCATCATGGGGCAGGCGAAAGGAACCGGGGAGCTGTTTTTT
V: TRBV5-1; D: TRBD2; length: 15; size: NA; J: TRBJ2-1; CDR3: CASSLELAGDSEQFF; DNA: TGCGCCAGCAGCTTGGAACTAGCGGGAGATAGTGAGCAGTTCTTC
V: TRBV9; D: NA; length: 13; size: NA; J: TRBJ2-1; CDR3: CASSGDSWGEQFF; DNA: TGTGCCAGCAGTGGGGACTCCTGGGGTGAGCAGTTCTTC
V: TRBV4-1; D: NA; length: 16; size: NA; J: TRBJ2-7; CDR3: CASSQPGQTLSYEQYF; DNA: TGCGCCAGCAGCCAACCCGGACAAACACTCTCCTACGAGCAGTACTTC
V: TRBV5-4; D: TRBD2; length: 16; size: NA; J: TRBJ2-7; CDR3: CASSSLAGGRSYEQYF; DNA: TGTGCCAGCAGCTCGCTAGCGGGAGGCCGCTCCTACGAGCAGTACTTC
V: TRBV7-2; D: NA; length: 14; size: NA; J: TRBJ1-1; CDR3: CASSLSTDNTEAFF; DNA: TGTGCCAGCAGCCTCAGCACGGACAACACTGAAGCTTTCTTT
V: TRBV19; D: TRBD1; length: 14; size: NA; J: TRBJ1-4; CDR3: CASSPTGGTEKLFF; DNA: TGTGCCAGTAGCCCTACAGGGGGCACCGAAAAACTGTTTTTT
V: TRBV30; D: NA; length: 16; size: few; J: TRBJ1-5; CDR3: CAWSLGSGYSNQPQHF; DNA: TGTGCCTGGAGCCTAGGGTCAGGTTATAGCAATCAGCCCCAGCATTTT
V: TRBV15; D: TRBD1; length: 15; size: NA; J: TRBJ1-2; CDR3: CATSKRQGVIPGYTF; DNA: TGTGCCACCAGCAAACGCCAGGGGGTAATTCCTGGCTACACCTTC
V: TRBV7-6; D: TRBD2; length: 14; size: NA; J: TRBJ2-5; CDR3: CASSLLAGRETQYF; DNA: TGTGCCAGCAGCCTACTAGCGGGGAGAGAGACCCAGTACTTC
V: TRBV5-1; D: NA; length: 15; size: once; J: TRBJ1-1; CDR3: CASSLHSRAGTEAFF; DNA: TGCGCCAGCAGCTTGCATAGCAGGGCTGGGACTGAAGCTTTCTTT
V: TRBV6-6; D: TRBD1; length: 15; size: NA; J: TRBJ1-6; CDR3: CASRGPGQINSPLHF; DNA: TGTGCCAGCAGAGGGCCGGGACAGATAAATTCACCCCTCCACTTT
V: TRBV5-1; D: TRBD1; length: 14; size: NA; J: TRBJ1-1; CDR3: CASSYGQGSTEAFF; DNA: TGCGCCAGCAGCTACGGACAGGGTAGCACTGAAGCTTTCTTT
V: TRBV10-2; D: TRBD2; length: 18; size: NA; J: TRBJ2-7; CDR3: CASSVGGAGEVPAGEQYF; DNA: TGCGCCAGCAGTGTCGGTGGGGCGGGAGAGGTTCCGGCGGGCGAGCAGTACTTC
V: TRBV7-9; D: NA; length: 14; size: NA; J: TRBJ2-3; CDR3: CASSLQGNTDTQYF; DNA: TGTGCCAGCAGCTTACAGGGTAACACAGATACGCAGTATTTT
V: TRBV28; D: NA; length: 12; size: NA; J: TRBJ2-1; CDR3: CASSLLWGEQFF; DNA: TGTGCCAGCAGTTTATTGTGGGGAGAGCAGTTCTTC
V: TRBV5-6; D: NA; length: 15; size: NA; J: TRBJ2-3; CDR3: CASSLGVGGTDTQYF; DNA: TGTGCCAGCAGCTTGGGGGTAGGGGGCACAGATACGCAGTATTTT
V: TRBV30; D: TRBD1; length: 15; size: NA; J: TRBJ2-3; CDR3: CAWSVGTGGTDTQYF; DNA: TGTGCCTGGAGTGTCGGGACAGGGGGCACGGATACGCAGTATTTT
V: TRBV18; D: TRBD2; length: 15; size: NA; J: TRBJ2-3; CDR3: CASSPWEGITDTQYF; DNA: TGTGCCAGCTCACCGTGGGAGGGGATCACAGATACGCAGTATTTT
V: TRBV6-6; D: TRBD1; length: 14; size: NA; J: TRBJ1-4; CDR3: CASSSGGSNEKLFF; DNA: TGTGCCAGCAGTTCAGGGGGGTCTAATGAAAAACTGTTTTTT
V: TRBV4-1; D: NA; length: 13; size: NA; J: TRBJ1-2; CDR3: CASSQVQSGGYTF; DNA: TGCGCCAGCAGCCAAGTCCAGAGCGGAGGCTACACCTTC
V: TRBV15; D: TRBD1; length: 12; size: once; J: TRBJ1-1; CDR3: CATSRPQGRAFF; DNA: TGTGCCACCAGTAGACCACAGGGGAGGGCTTTCTTT
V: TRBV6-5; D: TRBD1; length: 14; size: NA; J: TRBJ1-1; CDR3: CASSYRRGSTEAFF; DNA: TGTGCCAGCAGTTACCGCAGGGGGAGCACTGAAGCTTTCTTT
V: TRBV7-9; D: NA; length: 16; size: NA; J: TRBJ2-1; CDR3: CASSHTSRGLYNEQFF; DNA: TGTGCCAGCAGTCATACCTCTAGGGGCCTCTACAATGAGCAGTTCTTC
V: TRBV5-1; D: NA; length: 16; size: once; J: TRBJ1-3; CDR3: CASSSLGGLTGNTIYF; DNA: TGCGCCAGCAGCTCCCTCGGGGGGTTAACTGGAAACACCATATATTTT
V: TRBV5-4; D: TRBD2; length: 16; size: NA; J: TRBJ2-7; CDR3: CASSPGWEREAHEQYF; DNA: TGTGCCAGCAGCCCGGGATGGGAGCGGGAGGCCCACGAGCAGTACTTC
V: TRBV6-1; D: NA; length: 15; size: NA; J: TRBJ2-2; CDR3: CASPPPGVNTGELFF; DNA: TGTGCCAGCCCCCCTCCAGGGGTGAACACCGGGGAGCTGTTTTTT
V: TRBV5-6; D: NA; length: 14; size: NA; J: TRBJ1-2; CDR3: CASSLDGNNYGYTF; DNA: TGTGCCAGCAGCTTGGACGGAAATAACTATGGCTACACCTTC
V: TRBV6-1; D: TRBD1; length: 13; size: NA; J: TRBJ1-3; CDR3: CATSTGDGNTIYF; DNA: TGTGCCACTTCGACAGGGGATGGAAACACCATATATTTT
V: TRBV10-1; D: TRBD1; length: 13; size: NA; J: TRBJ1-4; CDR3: CASTQDRDEKLFF; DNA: TGCGCCAGCACTCAGGACAGGGATGAAAAACTGTTTTTT
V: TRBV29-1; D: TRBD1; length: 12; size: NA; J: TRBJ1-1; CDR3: CSVDSGQRQAFF; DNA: TGCAGCGTTGACTCGGGACAGAGGCAAGCTTTCTTT
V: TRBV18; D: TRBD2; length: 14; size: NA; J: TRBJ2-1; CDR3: CASSPGLSYNEQFF; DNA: TGTGCCAGCTCACCGGGACTATCTTACAATGAGCAGTTCTTC
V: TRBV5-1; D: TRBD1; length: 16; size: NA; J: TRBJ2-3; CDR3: CASRGRRAGGFDTQYF; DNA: TGCGCCAGCAGGGGCCGTCGTGCAGGGGGCTTTGATACGCAGTATTTT
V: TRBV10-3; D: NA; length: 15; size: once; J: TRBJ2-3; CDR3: CAISEGRASTDTQYF; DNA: TGTGCCATCAGTGAAGGCAGAGCGAGCACAGATACGCAGTATTTT
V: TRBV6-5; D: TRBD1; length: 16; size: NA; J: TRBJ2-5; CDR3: CASSYSTQGAKETQYF; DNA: TGTGCCAGCAGTTACTCGACCCAGGGGGCCAAAGAGACCCAGTACTTC
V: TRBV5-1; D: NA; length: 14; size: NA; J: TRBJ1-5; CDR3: CASSFGQKDQPQHF; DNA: TGCGCCAGCAGCTTTGGGCAAAAAGATCAGCCCCAGCATTTT
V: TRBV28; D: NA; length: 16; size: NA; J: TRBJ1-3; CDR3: CASSFQGPNSGNTIYF; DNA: TGTGCCAGCAGTTTCCAGGGACCGAACTCTGGAAACACCATATATTTT
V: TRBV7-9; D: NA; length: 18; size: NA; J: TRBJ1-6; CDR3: CASSDVSLDILYNSPLHF; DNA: TGTGCCAGCAGCGACGTGTCCCTTGACATCCTCTATAATTCACCCCTCCACTTT
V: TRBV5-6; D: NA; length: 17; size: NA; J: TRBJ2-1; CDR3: CASSPIAVGLIYNEQFF; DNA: TGTGCCAGCAGCCCTATAGCGGTCGGATTGATCTACAATGAGCAGTTCTTC
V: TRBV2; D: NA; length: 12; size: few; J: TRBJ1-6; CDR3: CASSEQYSPLHF; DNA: TGTGCCAGCAGTGAACAGTACTCACCCCTCCACTTT
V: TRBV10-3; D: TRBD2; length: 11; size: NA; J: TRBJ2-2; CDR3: CAIGGGRELFF; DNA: TGTGCCATCGGGGGGGGTCGGGAGCTGTTTTTT
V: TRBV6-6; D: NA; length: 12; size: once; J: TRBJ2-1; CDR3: CASSYLGYEQFF; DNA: TGTGCCAGCAGTTACCTCGGGTATGAGCAGTTCTTC
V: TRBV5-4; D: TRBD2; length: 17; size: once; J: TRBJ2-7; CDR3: CASSSETSSGSPYEQYF; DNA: TGTGCCAGCAGCTCTGAAACCTCTAGCGGGAGTCCCTACGAGCAGTACTTC
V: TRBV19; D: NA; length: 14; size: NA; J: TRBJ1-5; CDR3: CASSIMGSNQPQHF; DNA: TGTGCCAGTAGTATTATGGGAAGCAATCAGCCCCAGCATTTT
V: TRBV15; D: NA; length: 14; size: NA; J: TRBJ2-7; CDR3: CATSRDGQYYEQYF; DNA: TGTGCCACCAGCAGAGATGGCCAGTACTACGAGCAGTACTTC
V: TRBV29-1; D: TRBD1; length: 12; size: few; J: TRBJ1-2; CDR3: CSGDRDAYGYTF; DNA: TGCAGCGGTGACAGGGACGCCTATGGCTACACCTTC
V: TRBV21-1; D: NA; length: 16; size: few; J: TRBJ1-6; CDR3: CASSSPQAKGDSPLHF; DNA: TGTGCCAGCAGCTCGCCCCAGGCAAAGGGCGATTCACCCCTCCACTTT
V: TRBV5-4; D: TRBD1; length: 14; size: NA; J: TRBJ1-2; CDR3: CASRGGQGVEGYTF; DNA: TGTGCCAGCAGAGGAGGACAGGGGGTAGAAGGCTACACCTTC
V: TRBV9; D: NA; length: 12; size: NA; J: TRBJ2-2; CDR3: CASSPRTGELFF; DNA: TGTGCCAGCAGCCCGCGCACCGGGGAGCTGTTTTTT
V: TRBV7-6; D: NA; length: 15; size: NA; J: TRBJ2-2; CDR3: CASSPNSENTGELFF; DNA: TGTGCCAGCAGCCCCAATAGCGAGAACACCGGGGAGCTGTTTTTT
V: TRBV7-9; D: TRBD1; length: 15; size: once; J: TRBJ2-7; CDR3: CASSPTGGGTYEQYF; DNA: TGTGCCAGCAGCCCCACAGGGGGTGGAACCTACGAGCAGTACTTC
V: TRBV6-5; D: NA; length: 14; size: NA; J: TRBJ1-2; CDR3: CASSYSGWGYGYTF; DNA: TGTGCCAGCAGTTATTCAGGGTGGGGCTATGGCTACACCTTC